This T cell receptor (beta chain) was recovered during a study of blood T cell repertoires in COVID-19. Study in general: Samples of COVID-19 (acute and convalescent) were obtained from the United States, Italy and Spain.

TCRdb's copy holds only in-frame clones and misses some; the assay was immunoSEQ multiplex PCR. The sample includes roughly 70,000 clones, around three quarters seen only once; the top ten take roughly a sixth. The sample consisted of peripheral blood. The receptor's source is a human donor in a cohort sampled during active COVID-19.

The CDR3 loop is CASSLTSGANVLTF. As DNA, the CDR3 is TGTGCCAGCAGCTTAACATCTGGGGCCAACGTCCTGACTTTC. The rearrangement joins TRBV7-2 to TRBJ2-6; D unresolved. This CDR3 has 14 residues. Trimming took 2 bases from V and 1 from J, leaving 3 bases between them. The V gene's germline CDR1 is SGHTA and CDR2 FQGNSA. The full variable domain, rest sourced from reference TRBV7-2 and TRBJ2-6, is GAGVSQSPSNKVTEKGKDVELRCDPISGHTALYWYRQSLGQGLEFLIYFQGNSAPDKSGLPSDRFSAERTGGSVSTLTIQRTQQEDSAVYLCASSLTSGANVLTFGAGSRLTVL.